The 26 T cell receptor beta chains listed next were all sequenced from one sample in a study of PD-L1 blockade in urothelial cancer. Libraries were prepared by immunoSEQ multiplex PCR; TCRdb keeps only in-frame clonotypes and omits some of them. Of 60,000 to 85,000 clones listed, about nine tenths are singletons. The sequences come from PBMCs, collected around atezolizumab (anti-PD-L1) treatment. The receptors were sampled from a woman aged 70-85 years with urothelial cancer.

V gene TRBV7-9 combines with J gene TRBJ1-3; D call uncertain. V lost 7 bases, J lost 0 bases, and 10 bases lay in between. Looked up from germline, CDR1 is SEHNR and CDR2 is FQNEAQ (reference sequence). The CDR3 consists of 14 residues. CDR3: CASTLWSSGNTIYF. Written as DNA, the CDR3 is TGTGCCAGCACACTTTGGAGCTCTGGAAACACCATATATTTT.

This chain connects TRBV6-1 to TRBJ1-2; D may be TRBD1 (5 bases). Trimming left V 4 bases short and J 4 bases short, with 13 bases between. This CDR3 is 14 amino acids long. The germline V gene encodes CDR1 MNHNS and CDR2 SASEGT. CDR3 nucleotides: TGTGCCAGCAGTGGGGGGGGATCCCTCTATGGCTACACCTTC. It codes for CASSGGGSLYGYTF.

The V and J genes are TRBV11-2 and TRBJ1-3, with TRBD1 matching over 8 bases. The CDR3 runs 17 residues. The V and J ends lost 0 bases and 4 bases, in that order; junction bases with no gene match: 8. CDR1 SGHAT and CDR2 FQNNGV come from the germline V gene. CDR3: CASSLDWGQAGGNTIYF. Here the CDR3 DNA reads TGTGCCAGCAGCTTAGATTGGGGACAGGCTGGCGGAAACACCATATATTTT.

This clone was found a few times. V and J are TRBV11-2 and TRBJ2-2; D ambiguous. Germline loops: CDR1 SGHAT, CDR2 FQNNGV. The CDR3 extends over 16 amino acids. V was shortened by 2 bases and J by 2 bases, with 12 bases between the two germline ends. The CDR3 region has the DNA TGTGCCAGCAGCTTAAACAATCCGGGTAACACCGGGGAGCTGTTTTTT. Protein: CASSLNNPGNTGELFF.

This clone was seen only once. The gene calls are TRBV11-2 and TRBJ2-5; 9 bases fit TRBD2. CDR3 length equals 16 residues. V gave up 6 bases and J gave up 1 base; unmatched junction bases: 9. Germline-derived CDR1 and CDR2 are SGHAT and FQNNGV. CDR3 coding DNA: TGTGCCAGCAGATCGATAGCGGGAGCCACCCAAGAGACCCAGTACTTC. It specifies CASRSIAGATQETQYF.

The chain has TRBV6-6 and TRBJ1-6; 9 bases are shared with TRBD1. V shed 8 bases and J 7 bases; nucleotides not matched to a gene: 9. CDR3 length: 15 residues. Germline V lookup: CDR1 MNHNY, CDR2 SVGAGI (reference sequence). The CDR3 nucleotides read TGTGCCAGCCGATCGGGACAGGGTCAAAATTCACCCCTCCACTTT. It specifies CASRSGQGQNSPLHF.

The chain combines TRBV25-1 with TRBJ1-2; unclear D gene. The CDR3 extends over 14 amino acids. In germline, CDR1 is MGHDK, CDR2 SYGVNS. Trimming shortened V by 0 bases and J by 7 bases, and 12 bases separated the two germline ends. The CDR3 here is CASSEYWALTGYTF. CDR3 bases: TGTGCCAGCAGTGAATATTGGGCACTGACTGGCTACACCTTC.

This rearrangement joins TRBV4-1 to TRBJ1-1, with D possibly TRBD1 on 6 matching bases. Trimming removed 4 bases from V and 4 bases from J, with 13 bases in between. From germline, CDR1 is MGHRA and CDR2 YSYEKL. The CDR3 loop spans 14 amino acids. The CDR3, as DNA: TGCGCCAGCAGCCCCGGTCAGGGGTCCACTGAAGCTTTCTTT. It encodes CASSPGQGSTEAFF.

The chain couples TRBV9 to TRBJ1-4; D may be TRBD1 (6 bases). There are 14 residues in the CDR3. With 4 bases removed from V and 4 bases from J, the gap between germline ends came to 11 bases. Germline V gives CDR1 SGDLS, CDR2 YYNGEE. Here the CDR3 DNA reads TGTGCCAGCAGCCGGACAGTGGGTAATGAAAAACTGTTTTTT. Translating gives CASSRTVGNEKLFF.

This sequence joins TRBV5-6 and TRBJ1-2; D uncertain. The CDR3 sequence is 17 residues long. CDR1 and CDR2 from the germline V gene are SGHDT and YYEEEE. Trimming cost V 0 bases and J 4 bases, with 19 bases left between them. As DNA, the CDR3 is TGTGCCAGCAGCTTGGCTGGAAGGCCCGAGCGGGGCTATGGCTACACCTTC. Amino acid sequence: CASSLAGRPERGYGYTF.

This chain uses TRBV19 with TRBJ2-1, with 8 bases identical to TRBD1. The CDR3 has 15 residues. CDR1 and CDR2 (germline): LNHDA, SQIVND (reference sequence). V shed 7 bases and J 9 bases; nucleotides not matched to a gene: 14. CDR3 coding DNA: TGTGCCAGTAACCACCGGGACAGGCCGAACGTTGAGCAGTTCTTC. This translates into CASNHRDRPNVEQFF.

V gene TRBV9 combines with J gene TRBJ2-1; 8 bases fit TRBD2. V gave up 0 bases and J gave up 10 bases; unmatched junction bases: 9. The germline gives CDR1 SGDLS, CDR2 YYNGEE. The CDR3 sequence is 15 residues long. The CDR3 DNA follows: TGTGCCAGCAGCGTAGTTTCGGGAGGGTCGGGAGAGCAGTTCTTC. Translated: CASSVVSGGSGEQFF.

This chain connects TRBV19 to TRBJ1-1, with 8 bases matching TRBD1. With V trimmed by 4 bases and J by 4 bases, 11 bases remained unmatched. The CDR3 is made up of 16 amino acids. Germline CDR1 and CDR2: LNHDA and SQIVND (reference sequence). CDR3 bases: TGTGCCAGTAGTACCCGACAGGGGAGCCCCTCCACTGAAGCTTTCTTT. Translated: CASSTRQGSPSTEAFF. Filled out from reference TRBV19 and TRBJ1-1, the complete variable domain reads DGGITQSPKYLFRKEGQNVTLSCEQNLNHDAMYWYRQDPGQGLRLIYYSQIVNDFQKGDIAEGYSVSREKKESFPLTVTSAQKNPTAFYLCASSTRQGSPSTEAFFGQGTRLTVV.

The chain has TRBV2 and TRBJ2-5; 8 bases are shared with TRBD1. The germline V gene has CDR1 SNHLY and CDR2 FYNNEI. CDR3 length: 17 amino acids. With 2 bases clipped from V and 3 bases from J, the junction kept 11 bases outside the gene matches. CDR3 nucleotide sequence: TGTGCCAGCAGTGAAAAAGGGGTCGGACAGGGCAAAGAGACCCAGTACTTC. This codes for CASSEKGVGQGKETQYF.

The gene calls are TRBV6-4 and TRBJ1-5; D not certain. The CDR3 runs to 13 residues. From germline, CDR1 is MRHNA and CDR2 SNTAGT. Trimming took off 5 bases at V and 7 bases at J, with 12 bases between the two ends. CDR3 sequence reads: CASSPEERQPQHF. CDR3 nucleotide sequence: TGTGCCAGCAGTCCAGAAGAGCGGCAGCCCCAGCATTTT.

CDR3: CASSHGQAYGYTF. CDR3 DNA sequence: TGTGCCAGCAGCCATGGACAGGCCTATGGCTACACCTTC. The gene calls are TRBV7-8 and TRBJ1-2; 7 bases match TRBD1. The CDR3 totals 13 residues. Germline-derived CDR1 and CDR2 are SGHVS and FQNEAQ. V shed 5 bases and J 4 bases; nucleotides not matched to a gene: 4.

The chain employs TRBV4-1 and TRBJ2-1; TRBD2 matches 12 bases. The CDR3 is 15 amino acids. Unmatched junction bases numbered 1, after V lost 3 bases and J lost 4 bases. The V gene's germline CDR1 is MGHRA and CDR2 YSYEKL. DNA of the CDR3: TGCGCCAGCAGCCAGGGGACTAGCGGGTACAATGAGCAGTTCTTC. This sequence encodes CASSQGTSGYNEQFF.

DNA for the CDR3: TGTGCCAGCAGCCCGGCCAGGGACTTCGCCACAGATACGCAGTATTTT. Translation: CASSPARDFATDTQYF. This chain connects TRBV4-2 to TRBJ2-3, with a weak D call TRBD2 (6 bases). The V and J ends lost 4 bases and 2 bases respectively, with 16 bases between them. Germline CDR1 is LGHNA and CDR2 is YNFKEQ. This CDR3 is 16 amino acids long.

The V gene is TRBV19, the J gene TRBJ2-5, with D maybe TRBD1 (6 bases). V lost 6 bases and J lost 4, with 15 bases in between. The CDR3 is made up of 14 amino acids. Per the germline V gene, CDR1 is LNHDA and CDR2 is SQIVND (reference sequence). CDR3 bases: TGTGCCAGTAGCACCGATGGGGGCCGAGAGACCCAGTACTTC. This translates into CASSTDGGRETQYF.

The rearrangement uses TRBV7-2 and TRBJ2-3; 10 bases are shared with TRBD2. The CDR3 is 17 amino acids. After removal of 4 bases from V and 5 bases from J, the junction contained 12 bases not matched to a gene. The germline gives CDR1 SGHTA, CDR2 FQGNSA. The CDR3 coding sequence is TGTGCCAGCAGCTCGGCGGGTAGCGGGGGGTGGGGAGATACGCAGTATTTT. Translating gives CASSSAGSGGWGDTQYF.

The CDR3 region has the DNA TGTGCCAGCACCTCGCGGGGACTAGCGGGAGGGATGAATACGCAGTATTTT. Protein product: CASTSRGLAGGMNTQYF. The V gene is TRBV28, the J gene TRBJ2-3; 16 bases match TRBD2. The CDR3 length is 17 residues. V shed 7 bases and J 7 bases; nucleotides not matched to a gene: 11. The germline V gene encodes CDR1 MDHEN and CDR2 SYDVKM. The variable domain in full, completed from reference TRBV28 and TRBJ2-3, reads DVKVTQSSRYLVKRTGEKVFLECVQDMDHENMFWYRQDPGLGLRLIYFSYDVKMKEKGDIPEGYSVSREKKERFSLILESASTNQTSMYLCASTSRGLAGGMNTQYFGPGTRLTVL.

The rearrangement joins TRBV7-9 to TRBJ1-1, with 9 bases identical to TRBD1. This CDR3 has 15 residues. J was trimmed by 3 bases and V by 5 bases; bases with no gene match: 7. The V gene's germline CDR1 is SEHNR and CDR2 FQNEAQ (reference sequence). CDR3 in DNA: TGTGCCAGCAGCGGGACACAGGGGGCTGACACTGAAGCTTTCTTT. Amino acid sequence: CASSGTQGADTEAFF.

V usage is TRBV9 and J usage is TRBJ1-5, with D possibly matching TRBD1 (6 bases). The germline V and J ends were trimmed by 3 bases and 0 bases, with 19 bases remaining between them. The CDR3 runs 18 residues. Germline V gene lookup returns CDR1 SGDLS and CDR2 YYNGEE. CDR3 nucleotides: TGTGCCAGCAGCGAAGTGGACCTCAGGGGCCTTAGCAATCAGCCCCAGCATTTT. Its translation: CASSEVDLRGLSNQPQHF. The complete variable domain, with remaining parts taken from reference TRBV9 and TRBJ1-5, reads DSGVTQTPKHLITATGQRVTLRCSPRSGDLSVYWYQQSLDQGLQFLIQYYNGEERAKGNILERFSAQQFPDLHSELNLSSLELGDSALYFCASSEVDLRGLSNQPQHFGDGTRLSIL.

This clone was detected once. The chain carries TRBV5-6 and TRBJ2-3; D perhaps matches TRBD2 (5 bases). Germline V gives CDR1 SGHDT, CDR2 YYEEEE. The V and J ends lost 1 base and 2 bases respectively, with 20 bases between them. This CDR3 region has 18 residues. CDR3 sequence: CASSLRTSFSLSTDTQYF. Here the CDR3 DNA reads TGTGCCAGCAGCTTGCGTACTAGTTTTTCCCTTTCCACAGATACGCAGTATTTT.

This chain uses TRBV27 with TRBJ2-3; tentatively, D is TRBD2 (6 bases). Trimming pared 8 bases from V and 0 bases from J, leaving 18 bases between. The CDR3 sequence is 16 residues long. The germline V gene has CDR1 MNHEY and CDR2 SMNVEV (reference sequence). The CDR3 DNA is TGTGCCAGCTCCGAGACTAGATTGTCTAGCACAGATACGCAGTATTTT. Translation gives CASSETRLSSTDTQYF.

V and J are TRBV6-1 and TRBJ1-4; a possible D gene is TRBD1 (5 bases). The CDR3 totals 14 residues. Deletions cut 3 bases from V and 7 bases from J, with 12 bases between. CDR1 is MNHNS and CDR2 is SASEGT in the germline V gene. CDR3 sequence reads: CASSEAGGVEKLFF. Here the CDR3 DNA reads TGTGCCAGCAGTGAGGCGGGGGGGGTTGAAAAACTGTTTTTT.